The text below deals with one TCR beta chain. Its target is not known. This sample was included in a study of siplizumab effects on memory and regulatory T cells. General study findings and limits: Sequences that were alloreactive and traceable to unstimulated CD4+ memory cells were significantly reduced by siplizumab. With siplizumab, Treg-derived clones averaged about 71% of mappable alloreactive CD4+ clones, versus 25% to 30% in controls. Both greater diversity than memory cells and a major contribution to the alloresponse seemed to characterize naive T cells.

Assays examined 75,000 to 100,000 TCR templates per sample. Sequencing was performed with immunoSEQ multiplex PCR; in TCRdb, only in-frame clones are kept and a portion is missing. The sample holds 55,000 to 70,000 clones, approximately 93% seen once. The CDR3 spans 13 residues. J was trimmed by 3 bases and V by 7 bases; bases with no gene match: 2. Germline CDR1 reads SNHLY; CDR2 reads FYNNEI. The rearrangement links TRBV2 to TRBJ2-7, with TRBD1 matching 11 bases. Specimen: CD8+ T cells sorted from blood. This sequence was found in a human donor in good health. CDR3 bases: TGTGCCAGCACGGGACAGGGGGGCTACGAGCAGTACTTC. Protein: CASTGQGGYEQYF.